The sequence of this TCR beta chain was determined in a study of T-cell memory formation after mild COVID-19. Study summary: Largely donor-specific sequence clusters came from two donors.

Using its own MiXCR run on the 5' RACE reads, TCRdb lists one record per CDR3 protein. The sample carries about 340,000 distinct CDR3 sequences, 20% to 25% recorded once. Regarding the study as a whole: Several responding clones turned up in pre-infection memory, indicating that cross-reactive memory may have taken part.

This clonotype has ten or more counts. As yet, its antigen is unknown. Sequencing input: PBMCs or a T cell subset sorted from them (not recorded which). The sequence was obtained from a man aged 18 to 30 who had mild COVID-19 (a few samples of this study predate the infection). Cell type and time point are not known.

The CDR3 DNA follows: TGCGCCAGCAGCATGGGAGCGGGGCCAGATACGCAGTATTTT. Its protein product is CASSMGAGPDTQYF. The V call is TRBV5-1, the J call TRBJ2-3, with 7 bases identical to TRBD2. This CDR3 has 14 residues. Trimming took 4 bases from V and 4 from J; bases not matched to a gene: 6. Germline values: CDR1 SGHRS, CDR2 YFSETQ.